This T cell receptor beta chain was captured in a study of T cell repertoires in cytomegalovirus infection. Overall study: CMV infection together with matching HLA type was indicated by public TCR beta signatures.

Germline V gives CDR1 SQVTM, CDR2 ANQGSEA. Losses at the gene ends were 6 bases for V and 4 bases for J; bases not matched to a gene: 6. The CDR3 sequence is 13 residues long. MiXCR, applied by TCRdb to the reads, yields one record per CDR3 protein. The sample shows over 300,000 distinct CDR3 sequences, around a sixth of them seen only once. Study-level results: Across the ex vivo response, the dominant clonotypes were HLA-C-restricted CMV-specific TCR beta clonotypes.

With respect to this clonotype: The antigen remains unidentified.

Sequencing was carried out using PBMCs. V and J are TRBV29-1 and TRBJ1-5, with 7 positions matching TRBD1. The source of this sequence is a human donor in good health (CMV status not recorded). Some clones in this sample may be carry-over from other donors' samples. This CDR3 reads CSVTGTDNQPQHF. The CDR3 coding sequence is TGCAGCGTCACCGGGACAGATAATCAGCCCCAGCATTTT.